This T cell receptor (beta chain) was sequenced for a study of cytomegalovirus exposure and HLA in healthy donors. Germline V lookup: CDR1 MNHNS, CDR2 SASEGT. V was pared by 7 bases and J by 0 bases, with 13 bases between. The CDR3 is 15 amino acids. This clone was seen more than once but under ten times. The PCR ran on 60 Vbeta and 13 Jbeta primers. Clones were read by immunoSEQ multiplex PCR, and TCRdb kept only the in-frame ones, dropping some. The sample gives about 170,000 clones, around 80% of which show up once; about 4.4% is in the top ten. The chain joins TRBV6-1 to TRBJ1-5; D remains ambiguous. Sample: PBMCs. The TCR was taken from a woman aged 45-59 years in good health and CMV-seropositive. This CDR3 is CASTIGVFSNQPQHF. CDR3 nucleotides: TGTGCCAGCACTATCGGGGTCTTTAGCAATCAGCCCCAGCATTTT.